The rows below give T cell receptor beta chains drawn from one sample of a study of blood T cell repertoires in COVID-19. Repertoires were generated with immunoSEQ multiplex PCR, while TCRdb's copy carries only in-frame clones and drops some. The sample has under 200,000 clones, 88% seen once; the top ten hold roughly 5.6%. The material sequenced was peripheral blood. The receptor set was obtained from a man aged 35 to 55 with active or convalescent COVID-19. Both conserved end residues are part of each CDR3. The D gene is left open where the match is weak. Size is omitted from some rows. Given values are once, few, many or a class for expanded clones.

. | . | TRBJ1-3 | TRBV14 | TGTGCCAGCAGCCAAGATTCCCTGGCCCACCGAGGGAACACCATATATTTT | CASSQDSLAHRGNTIYF
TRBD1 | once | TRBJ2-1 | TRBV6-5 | TGTGCCAGCATTAACGACAGGGGCCGCTACAATGAGCAGTTCTTC | CASINDRGRYNEQFF
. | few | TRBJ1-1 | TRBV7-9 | TGTGCCAGCAGCCTATCAACAGTGAACACTGAAGCTTTCTTT | CASSLSTVNTEAFF
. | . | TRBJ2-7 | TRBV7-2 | TGTGCCAGCAGCTCCGGGCCCCGGAGGGACGAGCAGTACTTC | CASSSGPRRDEQYF
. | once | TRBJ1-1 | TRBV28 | TGTGCCAGCTTGGGGCCCCGTACTGAGGCTTTCTTT | CASLGPRTEAFF
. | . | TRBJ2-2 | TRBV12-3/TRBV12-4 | TGTGCCAGCAGACCAGGGGCCGGGGAGCTGTTTTTT | CASRPGAGELFF
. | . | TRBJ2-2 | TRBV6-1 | TGTGCCAGCAGCGAAGGAACAGGGCACCGTGGCGGGGAGCTGTTTTTT | CASSEGTGHRGGELFF
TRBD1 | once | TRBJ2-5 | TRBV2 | TGTGCCAGCAGTGAAGGACAGGGTTTAATAGCAGAGACCCAGTACTTC | CASSEGQGLIAETQYF
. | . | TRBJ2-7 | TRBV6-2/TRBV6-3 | TGTGCCAGCAGTCGCGACGGAGCCTCCTACGAGCAGTACTTC | CASSRDGASYEQYF
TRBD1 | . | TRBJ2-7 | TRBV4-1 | TGCGCCAGCAGCCAAGGGGACAGGTACGAGCAGTACTTC | CASSQGDRYEQYF
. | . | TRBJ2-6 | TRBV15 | TGTGCCACCAGCGGACGTGACAGCCGCTCTGGGGCCAACGTCCTGACTTTC | CATSGRDSRSGANVLTF
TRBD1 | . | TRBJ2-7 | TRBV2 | TGTGCCAGCAGTGAAACGGGACAGGGTTTCGATGAGCAGTACTTC | CASSETGQGFDEQYF
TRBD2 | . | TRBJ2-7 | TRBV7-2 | TGTGCCAGCAGCTTGACGACTAGCGGGAGTTTCTACTCCTACGAGCAGTACTTC | CASSLTTSGSFYSYEQYF
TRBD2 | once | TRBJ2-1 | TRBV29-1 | TGCAGCGGCCGAAGCGGGGGGAGCTCCTACAATGAGCAGTTCTTC | CSGRSGGSSYNEQFF
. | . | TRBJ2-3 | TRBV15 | TGTGCCACCAGCAGGAGGGAACAGGGCTGGACAGATACGCAGTATTTT | CATSRREQGWTDTQYF
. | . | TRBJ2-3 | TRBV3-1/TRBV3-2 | TGTGCCAGCAGCCAAGTCAGGGATCGGCTAGCGACGAATACGCAGTATTTT | CASSQVRDRLATNTQYF
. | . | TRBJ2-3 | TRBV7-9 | TGTGCCAGCAGCTTACCCTCCGTCCCAGCGGAACCCCCCCATACGCAGTATTTT | CASSLPSVPAEPPHTQYF
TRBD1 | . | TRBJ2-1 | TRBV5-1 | TGCGCCAGCAGCTTCGTCGCGGGACAGGGGAACAATGAGCAGTTCTTC | CASSFVAGQGNNEQFF
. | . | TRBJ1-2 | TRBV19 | TGTGCCAGTAGTATAGTCGACAGTGAGTATGGCTACACCTTC | CASSIVDSEYGYTF
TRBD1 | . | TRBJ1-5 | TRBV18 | TGTGCCAGCTCTCCAGGACAGGCACAGCCCCAGCATTTT | CASSPGQAQPQHF